This TCR beta chain was sequenced for a study of blood T cell repertoires in COVID-19. Profiling relied on immunoSEQ multiplex PCR, and the TCRdb table lists in-frame clones only, not all of them. The sample lists approximately 60,000 clones, approximately 93% seen once, with less than 3.5% in the top ten. From germline, CDR1 is LNHDA and CDR2 SQIVND (reference sequence). The CDR3 length is 14 residues. After removal of 5 bases from V and 8 bases from J, the junction contained 4 bases not matched to a gene. Sequencing was done on a sample of peripheral blood. V and J are TRBV19 and TRBJ2-1, with TRBD1 matching over 12 bases. The TCR comes from a man between 65 and 80 years old with active COVID-19. The CDR3 loop reads CASSPGQGAYEQFF. As DNA, the CDR3 is TGTGCCAGTAGTCCGGGACAGGGGGCGTATGAGCAGTTCTTC. The full variable domain, its missing parts supplied by reference TRBV19 and TRBJ2-1, is DGGITQSPKYLFRKEGQNVTLSCEQNLNHDAMYWYRQDPGQGLRLIYYSQIVNDFQKGDIAEGYSVSREKKESFPLTVTSAQKNPTAFYLCASSPGQGAYEQFFGPGTRLTVL.